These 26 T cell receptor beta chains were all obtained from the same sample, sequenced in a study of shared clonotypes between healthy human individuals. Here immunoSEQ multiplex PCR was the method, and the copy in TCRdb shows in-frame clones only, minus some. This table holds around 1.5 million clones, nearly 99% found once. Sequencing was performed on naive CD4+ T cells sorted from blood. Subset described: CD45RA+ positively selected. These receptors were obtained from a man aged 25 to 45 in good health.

The CDR3 DNA is TGTGCCAGCAGCTCTAGTTTCTATGGCTACACCTTC. Its translation: CASSSSFYGYTF. The V and J genes are TRBV5-6 and TRBJ1-2, with no clear D. V dropped 3 bases and J dropped 4 bases, with 7 bases sitting between them. There are 12 residues in the CDR3. Germline CDR1 SGHDT, CDR2 YYEEEE.

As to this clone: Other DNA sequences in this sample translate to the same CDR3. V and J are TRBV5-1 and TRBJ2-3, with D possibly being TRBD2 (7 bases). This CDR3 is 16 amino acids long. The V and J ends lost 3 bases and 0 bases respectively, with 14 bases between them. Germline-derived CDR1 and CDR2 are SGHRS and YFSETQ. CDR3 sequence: CASSWGAGASTDTQYF. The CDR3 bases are TGCGCCAGCAGCTGGGGTGCGGGGGCTAGCACAGATACGCAGTATTTT.

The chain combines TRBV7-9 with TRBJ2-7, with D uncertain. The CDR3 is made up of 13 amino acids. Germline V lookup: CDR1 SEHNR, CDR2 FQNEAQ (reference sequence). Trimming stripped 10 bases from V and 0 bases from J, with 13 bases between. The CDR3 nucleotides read TGTGCCACCAACAGACTGGACTCCTACGAGCAGTACTTC. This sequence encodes CATNRLDSYEQYF. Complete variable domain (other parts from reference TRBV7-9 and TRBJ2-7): DTGVSQNPRHKITKRGQNVTFRCDPISEHNRLYWYRQTLGQGPEFLTYFQNEAQLEKSRLLSDRFSAERPKGSFSTLEIQRTEQGDSAMYLCATNRLDSYEQYFGPGTRLTVT.

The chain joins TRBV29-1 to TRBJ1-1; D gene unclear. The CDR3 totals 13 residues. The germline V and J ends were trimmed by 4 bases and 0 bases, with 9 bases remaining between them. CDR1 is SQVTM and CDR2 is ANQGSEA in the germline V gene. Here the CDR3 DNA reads TGCAGCGTTGGCCCGGATTTGAACACTGAAGCTTTCTTT. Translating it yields CSVGPDLNTEAFF.

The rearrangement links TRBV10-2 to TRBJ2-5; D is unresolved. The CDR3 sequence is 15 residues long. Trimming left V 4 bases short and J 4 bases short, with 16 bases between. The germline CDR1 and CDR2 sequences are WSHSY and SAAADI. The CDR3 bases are TGCGCCAGCAGTGCAAGACTGTGGTATGGAGAGACCCAGTACTTC. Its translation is CASSARLWYGETQYF.

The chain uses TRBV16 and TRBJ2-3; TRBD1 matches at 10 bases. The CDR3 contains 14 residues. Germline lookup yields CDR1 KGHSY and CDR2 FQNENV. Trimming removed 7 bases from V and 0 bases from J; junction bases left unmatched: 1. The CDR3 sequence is CASTGQGSTDTQYF. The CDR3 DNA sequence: TGTGCCAGCACGGGACAGGGGAGCACAGATACGCAGTATTTT.

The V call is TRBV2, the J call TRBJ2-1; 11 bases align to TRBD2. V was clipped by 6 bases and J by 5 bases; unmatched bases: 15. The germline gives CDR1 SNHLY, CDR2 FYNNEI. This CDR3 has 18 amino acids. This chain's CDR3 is CASSLGVFSGRADNEQFF. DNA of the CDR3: TGTGCCAGCAGCCTTGGGGTGTTTAGCGGGAGGGCCGACAATGAGCAGTTCTTC.

The CDR3 sequence: CASSADRGPYEQYF. Here the CDR3 DNA reads TGTGCCAGCAGTGCGGACAGGGGGCCCTACGAGCAGTACTTC. The chain recombines TRBV6-1 with TRBJ2-7; 11 bases align to TRBD1. V was clipped by 4 bases and J by 2 bases; unmatched bases: 1. This CDR3 is built from 14 residues. Per the germline V gene, CDR1 is MNHNS and CDR2 is SASEGT.

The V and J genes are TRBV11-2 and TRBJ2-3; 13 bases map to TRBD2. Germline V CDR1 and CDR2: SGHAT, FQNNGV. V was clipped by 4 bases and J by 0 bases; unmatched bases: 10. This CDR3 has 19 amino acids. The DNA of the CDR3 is TGTGCCAGCAGCTCGCCTGAGGAGACTAGCGGGGGGAGCACAGATACGCAGTATTTT. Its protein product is CASSSPEETSGGSTDTQYF. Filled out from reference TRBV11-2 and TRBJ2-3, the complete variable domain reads EAGVAQSPRYKIIEKRQSVAFWCNPISGHATLYWYQQILGQGPKLLIQFQNNGVVDDSQLPKDRFSAERLKGVDSTLKIQPAKLEDSAVYLCASSSPEETSGGSTDTQYFGPGTRLTVL.

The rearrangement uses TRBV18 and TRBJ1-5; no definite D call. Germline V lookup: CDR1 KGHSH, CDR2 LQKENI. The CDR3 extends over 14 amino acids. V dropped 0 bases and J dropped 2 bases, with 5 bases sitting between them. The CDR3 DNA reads TGTGCCAGCTCACCACCGGACGGCAATCAGCCCCAGCATTTT. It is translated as CASSPPDGNQPQHF.

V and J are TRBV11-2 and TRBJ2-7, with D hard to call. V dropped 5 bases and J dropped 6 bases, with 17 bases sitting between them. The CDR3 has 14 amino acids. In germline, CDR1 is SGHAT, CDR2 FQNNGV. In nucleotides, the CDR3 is TGTGCCAGCAGCCTTGGTGTAGCAAGTCGCGAGCAGTACTTC. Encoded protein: CASSLGVASREQYF.

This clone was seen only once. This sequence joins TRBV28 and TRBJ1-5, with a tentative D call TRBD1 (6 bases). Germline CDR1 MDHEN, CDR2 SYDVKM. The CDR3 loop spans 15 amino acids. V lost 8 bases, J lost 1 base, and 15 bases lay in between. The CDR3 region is CASRRGGWSNQPQHF. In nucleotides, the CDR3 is TGTGCCAGCCGTCGAGGGGGTTGGAGCAATCAGCCCCAGCATTTT.

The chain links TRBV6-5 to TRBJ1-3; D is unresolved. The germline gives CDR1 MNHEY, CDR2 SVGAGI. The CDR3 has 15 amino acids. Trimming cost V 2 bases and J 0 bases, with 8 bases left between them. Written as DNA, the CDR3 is TGTGCCAGCAGTTACGATACGGGCTCTGGAAACACCATATATTTT. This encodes CASSYDTGSGNTIYF.

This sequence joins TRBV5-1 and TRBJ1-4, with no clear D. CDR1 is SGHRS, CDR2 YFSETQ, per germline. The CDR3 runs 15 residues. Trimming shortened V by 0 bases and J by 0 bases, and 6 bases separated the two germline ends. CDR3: CASSLGPATNEKLFF. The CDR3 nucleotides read TGCGCCAGCAGCTTGGGGCCAGCAACTAATGAAAAACTGTTTTTT. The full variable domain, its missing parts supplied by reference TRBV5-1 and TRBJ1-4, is KAGVTQTPRYLIKTRGQQVTLSCSPISGHRSVSWYQQTPGQGLQFLFEYFSETQRNKGNFPGRFSGRQFSNSRSEMNVSTLELGDSALYLCASSLGPATNEKLFFGSGTQLSVL.

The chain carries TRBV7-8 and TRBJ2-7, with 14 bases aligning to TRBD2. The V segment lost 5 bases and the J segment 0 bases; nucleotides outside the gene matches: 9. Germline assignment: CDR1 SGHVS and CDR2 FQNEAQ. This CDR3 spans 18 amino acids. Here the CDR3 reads CASSARTSGRISSYEQYF. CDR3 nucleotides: TGTGCCAGCAGCGCCCGGACTAGCGGGAGGATCAGCTCCTACGAGCAGTACTTC. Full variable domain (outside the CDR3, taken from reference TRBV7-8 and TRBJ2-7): GAGVSQSPRYKVAKRGQDVALRCDPISGHVSLFWYQQALGQGPEFLTYFQNEAQLDKSGLPSDRFFAERPEGSVSTLKIQRTQQEDSAVYLCASSARTSGRISSYEQYFGPGTRLTVT.

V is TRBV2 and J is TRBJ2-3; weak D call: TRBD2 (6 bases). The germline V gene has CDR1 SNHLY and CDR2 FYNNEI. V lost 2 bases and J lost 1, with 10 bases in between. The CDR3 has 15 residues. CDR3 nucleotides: TGTGCCAGCAGTGAACGGGAGCGGGGCACAGATACGCAGTATTTT. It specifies CASSERERGTDTQYF.

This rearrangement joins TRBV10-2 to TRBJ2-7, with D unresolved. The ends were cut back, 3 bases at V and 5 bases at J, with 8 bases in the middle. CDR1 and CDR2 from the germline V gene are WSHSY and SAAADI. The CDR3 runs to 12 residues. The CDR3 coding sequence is TGCGCCAGCAGTGAAGGTTTGAACGAGCAGTACTTC. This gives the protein CASSEGLNEQYF.

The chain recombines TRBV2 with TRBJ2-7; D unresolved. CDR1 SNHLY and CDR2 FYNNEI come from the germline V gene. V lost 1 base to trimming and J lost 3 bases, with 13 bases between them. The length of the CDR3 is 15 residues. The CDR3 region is CASSEVNSSGYEQYF. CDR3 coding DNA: TGTGCCAGCAGTGAAGTGAATTCCTCGGGCTACGAGCAGTACTTC.

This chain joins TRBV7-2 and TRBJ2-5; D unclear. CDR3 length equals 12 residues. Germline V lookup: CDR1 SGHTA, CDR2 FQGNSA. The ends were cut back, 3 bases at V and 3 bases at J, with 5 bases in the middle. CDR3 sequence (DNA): TGTGCCAGCAGCTTCCGCGAAGAGACCCAGTACTTC. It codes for CASSFREETQYF. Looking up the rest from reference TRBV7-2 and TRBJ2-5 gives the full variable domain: GAGVSQSPSNKVTEKGKDVELRCDPISGHTALYWYRQSLGQGLEFLIYFQGNSAPDKSGLPSDRFSAERTGGSVSTLTIQRTQQEDSAVYLCASSFREETQYFGPGTRLLVL.

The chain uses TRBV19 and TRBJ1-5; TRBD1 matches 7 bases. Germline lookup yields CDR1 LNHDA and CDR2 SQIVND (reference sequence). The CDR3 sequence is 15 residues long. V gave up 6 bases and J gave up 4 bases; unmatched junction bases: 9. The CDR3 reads CASSPGQELNQPQHF. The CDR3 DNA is TGTGCCAGTAGCCCCGGACAGGAGCTAAATCAGCCCCAGCATTTT.

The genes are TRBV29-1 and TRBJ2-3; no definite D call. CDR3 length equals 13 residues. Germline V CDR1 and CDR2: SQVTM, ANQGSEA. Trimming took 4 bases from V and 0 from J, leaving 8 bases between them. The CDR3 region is CSVVGPSTDTQYF. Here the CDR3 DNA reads TGCAGCGTTGTAGGGCCTAGCACAGATACGCAGTATTTT.

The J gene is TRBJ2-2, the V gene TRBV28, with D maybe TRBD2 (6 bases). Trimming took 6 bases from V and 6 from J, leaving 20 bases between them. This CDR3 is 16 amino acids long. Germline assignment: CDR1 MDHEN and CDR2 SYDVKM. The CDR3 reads CASRNRLVRAPGELFF. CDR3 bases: TGTGCCAGCAGAAATAGACTAGTCCGGGCTCCCGGGGAGCTGTTTTTT.

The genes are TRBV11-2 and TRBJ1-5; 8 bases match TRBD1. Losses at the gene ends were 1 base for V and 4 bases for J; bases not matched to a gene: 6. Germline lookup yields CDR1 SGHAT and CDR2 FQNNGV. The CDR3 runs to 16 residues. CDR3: CASSLGPGGGNQPQHF. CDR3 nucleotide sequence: TGTGCCAGCAGCTTAGGCCCAGGGGGCGGGAATCAGCCCCAGCATTTT. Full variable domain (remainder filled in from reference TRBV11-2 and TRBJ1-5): EAGVAQSPRYKIIEKRQSVAFWCNPISGHATLYWYQQILGQGPKLLIQFQNNGVVDDSQLPKDRFSAERLKGVDSTLKIQPAKLEDSAVYLCASSLGPGGGNQPQHFGDGTRLSIL.

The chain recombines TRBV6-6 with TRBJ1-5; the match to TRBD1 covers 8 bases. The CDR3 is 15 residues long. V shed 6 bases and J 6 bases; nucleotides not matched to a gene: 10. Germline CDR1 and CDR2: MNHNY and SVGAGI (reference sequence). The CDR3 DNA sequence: TGTGCCAGCAGCCAAAGACAGGGGTTAGGTCAGCCCCAGCATTTT. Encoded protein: CASSQRQGLGQPQHF.

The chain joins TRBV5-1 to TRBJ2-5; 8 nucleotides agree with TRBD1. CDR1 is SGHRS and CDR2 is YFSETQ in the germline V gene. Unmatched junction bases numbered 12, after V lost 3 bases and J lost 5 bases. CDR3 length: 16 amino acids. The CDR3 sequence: CASSSHGQGAGETQYF. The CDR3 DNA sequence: TGCGCCAGCAGCTCACACGGTCAGGGGGCAGGTGAGACCCAGTACTTC.

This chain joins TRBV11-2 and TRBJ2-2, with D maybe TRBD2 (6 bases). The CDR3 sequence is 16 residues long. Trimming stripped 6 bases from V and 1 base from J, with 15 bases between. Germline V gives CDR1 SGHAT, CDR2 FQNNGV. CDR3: CASRKPGLGNTGELFF. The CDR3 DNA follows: TGTGCCAGCAGAAAACCGGGACTGGGGAACACCGGGGAGCTGTTTTTT.